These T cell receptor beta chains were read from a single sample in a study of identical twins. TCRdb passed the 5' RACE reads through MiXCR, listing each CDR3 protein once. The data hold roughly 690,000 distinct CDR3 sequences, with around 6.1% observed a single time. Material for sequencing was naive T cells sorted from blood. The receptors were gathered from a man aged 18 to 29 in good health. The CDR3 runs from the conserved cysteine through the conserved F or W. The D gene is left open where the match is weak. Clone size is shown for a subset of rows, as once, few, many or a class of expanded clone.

CDR3 protein: CASSDGGRGRADTQYF
CDR3 DNA: TGTGCCAGCAGTGACGGCGGGAGAGGACGGGCAGATACGCAGTATTTT
J gene: TRBJ2-3
D gene: TRBD2
clone size: many
V gene: TRBV6-4

CDR3 protein: CASSYSAGGRVIVSEQFF
CDR3 DNA: TGTGCCAGCAGTTACTCTGCGGGCGGGAGGGTTATCGTGTCTGAGCAGTTCTTC
J gene: TRBJ2-1
D gene: TRBD2
clone size: few
V gene: TRBV6-2/TRBV6-3

CDR3 protein: CSVHSGGTDTQYF
CDR3 DNA: TGCAGCGTCCATAGCGGTGGCACAGATACGCAGTATTTT
J gene: TRBJ2-3
D gene: NA
clone size: few
V gene: TRBV29-1

CDR3 protein: CASAREDTQYF
CDR3 DNA: TGTGCCAGCGCCAGGGAAGATACGCAGTATTTT
J gene: TRBJ2-3
D gene: NA
clone size: few
V gene: TRBV2

CDR3 protein: CASTSGTNTEAFF
CDR3 DNA: TGTGCCAGCACCTCCGGCACTAACACTGAAGCTTTCTTT
J gene: TRBJ1-1
D gene: NA
clone size: few
V gene: TRBV7-9

CDR3 protein: CASSELAEQFF
CDR3 DNA: TGTGCCAGCAGTGAACTCGCAGAGCAGTTCTTC
J gene: TRBJ2-1
D gene: NA
clone size: many
V gene: TRBV25-1

CDR3 protein: CASSLAALAGLVGELFF
CDR3 DNA: TGTGCCAGCAGCTTAGCGGCACTAGCGGGCCTCGTGGGGGAGCTGTTTTTT
J gene: TRBJ2-2
D gene: TRBD2
clone size: few
V gene: TRBV7-6

CDR3 protein: CASSPRLAARLEQYF
CDR3 DNA: TGCGCCAGCAGCCCTAGACTAGCGGCCCGTCTCGAGCAGTACTTC
J gene: TRBJ2-7
D gene: TRBD2
clone size: NA
V gene: TRBV4-1

CDR3 protein: CASSLGPGELFF
CDR3 DNA: TGTGCCAGCAGTTTAGGGCCCGGGGAGCTGTTTTTT
J gene: TRBJ2-2
D gene: NA
clone size: many
V gene: TRBV5-1

CDR3 protein: CASSLQGDMNTEALF
CDR3 DNA: TGTGCCAGCAGTTTGCAGGGGGATATGAACACTGAAGCTTTGTTT
J gene: TRBJ1-1
D gene: TRBD1
clone size: NA
V gene: TRBV12-3/TRBV12-4

CDR3 protein: CSARRRGLRDEQFF
CDR3 DNA: TGCAGTGCTAGACGGCGGGGTCTCCGGGATGAGCAGTTCTTC
J gene: TRBJ2-1
D gene: NA
clone size: many
V gene: TRBV20-1

CDR3 protein: CASNSGSPDTQYF
CDR3 DNA: TGTGCCAGCAATAGCGGGAGCCCAGATACGCAGTATTTT
J gene: TRBJ2-3
D gene: TRBD2
clone size: NA
V gene: TRBV12-3/TRBV12-4

CDR3 protein: CASGLPGDQPQHF
CDR3 DNA: TGTGCTAGTGGTTTGCCCGGCGATCAGCCCCAGCATTTT
J gene: TRBJ1-5
D gene: NA
clone size: many
V gene: TRBV12-5

CDR3 protein: CSAREATSGYTDTQYF
CDR3 DNA: TGCAGTGCTAGAGAAGCGACTAGCGGGTACACAGATACGCAGTATTTT
J gene: TRBJ2-3
D gene: TRBD2
clone size: NA
V gene: TRBV20-1

CDR3 protein: CSVEASRDVWGYNEQFF
CDR3 DNA: TGCAGCGTTGAGGCCTCCCGGGACGTCTGGGGCTACAATGAGCAGTTCTTC
J gene: TRBJ2-1
D gene: NA
clone size: many
V gene: TRBV29-1

CDR3 protein: CASSRDPNTEAFF
CDR3 DNA: TGCGCCAGCAGCCGGGACCCGAACACTGAAGCTTTCTTT
J gene: TRBJ1-1
D gene: NA
clone size: many
V gene: TRBV5-1

CDR3 protein: CASSFPPGNEQFF
CDR3 DNA: TGTGCCAGCAGTTTCCCTCCGGGGAATGAGCAGTTCTTC
J gene: TRBJ2-1
D gene: NA
clone size: few
V gene: TRBV27

CDR3 protein: CASSSYLDEQFF
CDR3 DNA: TGTGCCAGCAGCTCGTACCTAGACGAGCAGTTCTTC
J gene: TRBJ2-1
D gene: NA
clone size: NA
V gene: TRBV28

CDR3 protein: CASSQAGQLFYEQYF
CDR3 DNA: TGTGCCAGCAGCCAAGCGGGACAGCTCTTTTACGAGCAGTACTTC
J gene: TRBJ2-7
D gene: TRBD1
clone size: NA
V gene: TRBV3-1

CDR3 protein: CAWSVNVPETQYF
CDR3 DNA: TGTGCCTGGAGTGTAAATGTCCCAGAGACCCAGTACTTC
J gene: TRBJ2-5
D gene: NA
clone size: few
V gene: TRBV30

CDR3 protein: CASSTRLAAYEQYF
CDR3 DNA: TGTGCCAGCAGCACTCGACTAGCCGCCTACGAGCAGTACTTC
J gene: TRBJ2-7
D gene: TRBD2
clone size: NA
V gene: TRBV7-2

CDR3 protein: CATSSGVGGETQYF
CDR3 DNA: TGTGCCACCAGCAGTGGAGTGGGGGGGGAGACCCAGTACTTC
J gene: TRBJ2-5
D gene: TRBD2
clone size: NA
V gene: TRBV15

CDR3 protein: CASSHPSQGGRFDTQYF
CDR3 DNA: TGCGCCAGCAGCCATCCCTCACAAGGGGGGCGTTTTGATACGCAGTATTTT
J gene: TRBJ2-3
D gene: NA
clone size: few
V gene: TRBV5-1

CDR3 protein: CASSQSAQGAGDEQFF
CDR3 DNA: TGTGCCAGCAGCCAATCGGCTCAGGGGGCAGGAGATGAGCAGTTCTTC
J gene: TRBJ2-1
D gene: TRBD1
clone size: many
V gene: TRBV14

CDR3 protein: CATNTQYF
CDR3 DNA: TGTGCCACAAATACGCAGTATTTT
J gene: TRBJ2-3
D gene: NA
clone size: few
V gene: TRBV5-6

CDR3 protein: CASSHRQGMTYEQYF
CDR3 DNA: TGTGCCAGCAGCCACAGACAGGGAATGACTTACGAGCAGTACTTC
J gene: TRBJ2-7
D gene: TRBD1
clone size: many
V gene: TRBV6-2/TRBV6-3

CDR3 protein: CSARVNPGPKSEQYF
CDR3 DNA: TGCAGTGCTAGGGTCAACCCCGGACCCAAAAGCGAGCAGTACTTC
J gene: TRBJ2-7
D gene: NA
clone size: few
V gene: TRBV20-1

CDR3 protein: CSALGVGETQYF
CDR3 DNA: TGCAGTGCCCTGGGCGTAGGGGAGACCCAGTACTTC
J gene: TRBJ2-5
D gene: NA
clone size: NA
V gene: TRBV20-1

CDR3 protein: CASSLGRPSWETQYF
CDR3 DNA: TGTGCCAGCAGCCTTGGACGCCCCTCCTGGGAGACCCAGTACTTC
J gene: TRBJ2-5
D gene: NA
clone size: NA
V gene: TRBV6-2/TRBV6-3

CDR3 protein: CASSLLLAGHNEQFF
CDR3 DNA: TGTGCCAGCAGCTTATTACTAGCGGGACACAATGAGCAGTTCTTC
J gene: TRBJ2-1
D gene: TRBD2
clone size: many
V gene: TRBV7-9

CDR3 protein: CASSPSLTGRSPLHF
CDR3 DNA: TGTGCCAGCAGCCCTTCTCTAACAGGGAGGTCACCCCTCCACTTT
J gene: TRBJ1-6
D gene: NA
clone size: NA
V gene: TRBV7-9

CDR3 protein: CASSSDSLGNTEAFF
CDR3 DNA: TGTGCCAGCAGTTCCGACAGTTTGGGGAACACTGAAGCTTTCTTT
J gene: TRBJ1-1
D gene: NA
clone size: NA
V gene: TRBV27

CDR3 protein: CASSKTTGPDTDTQYF
CDR3 DNA: TGTGCCAGCAGTAAAACCACAGGGCCCGACACAGATACGCAGTATTTT
J gene: TRBJ2-3
D gene: NA
clone size: NA
V gene: TRBV27

CDR3 protein: CASSPVRGLTEAFF
CDR3 DNA: TGTGCCAGCAGCCCGGTCAGGGGGCTTACTGAAGCTTTCTTT
J gene: TRBJ1-1
D gene: TRBD1
clone size: few
V gene: TRBV9

CDR3 protein: CASSKIGGRRNQPQHF
CDR3 DNA: TGTGCCAGCAGCAAAATTGGAGGACGGCGCAATCAGCCCCAGCATTTT
J gene: TRBJ1-5
D gene: NA
clone size: many
V gene: TRBV21-1

CDR3 protein: CSVQYSVGEQFF
CDR3 DNA: TGCAGCGTCCAGTATAGTGTAGGTGAGCAGTTCTTC
J gene: TRBJ2-1
D gene: NA
clone size: many
V gene: TRBV29-1

CDR3 protein: CASSPAGARSTEAFF
CDR3 DNA: TGTGCCAGCAGTCCTGCGGGGGCGCGAAGTACTGAAGCTTTCTTT
J gene: TRBJ1-1
D gene: NA
clone size: many
V gene: TRBV12-3/TRBV12-4

CDR3 protein: CASSLVGTQYF
CDR3 DNA: TGTGCCAGCAGCTTGGTAGGCACGCAGTATTTT
J gene: TRBJ2-3
D gene: NA
clone size: many
V gene: TRBV5-4

CDR3 protein: CASSLTGVVYEQYF
CDR3 DNA: TGTGCCAGCAGCTTGACAGGGGTCGTCTACGAGCAGTACTTC
J gene: TRBJ2-7
D gene: TRBD1
clone size: few
V gene: TRBV5-6

CDR3 protein: CSVGGRAIDTQYF
CDR3 DNA: TGCAGCGTTGGCGGGAGGGCCATAGATACGCAGTATTTT
J gene: TRBJ2-3
D gene: TRBD2
clone size: many
V gene: TRBV29-1

CDR3 protein: CASSHGQGTPPYQTDTQYF
CDR3 DNA: TGTGCCAGCAGCCACGGCCAGGGGACCCCCCCTTACCAGACAGATACGCAGTATTTT
J gene: TRBJ2-3
D gene: NA
clone size: few
V gene: TRBV11-1

CDR3 protein: CASSYSPGANTGELFF
CDR3 DNA: TGTGCCAGCAGTTACTCGCCCGGAGCGAACACCGGGGAGCTGTTTTTT
J gene: TRBJ2-2
D gene: NA
clone size: NA
V gene: TRBV6-5

CDR3 protein: CASSGGYGWFDSPLHF
CDR3 DNA: TGTGCCAGCAGCGGGGGGTATGGGTGGTTCGATTCACCCCTCCACTTT
J gene: TRBJ1-6
D gene: NA
clone size: NA
V gene: TRBV12-3/TRBV12-4

CDR3 protein: CSVYAGEGEDTQYF
CDR3 DNA: TGCAGCGTTTATGCGGGAGAAGGGGAAGATACGCAGTATTTT
J gene: TRBJ2-3
D gene: TRBD2
clone size: many
V gene: TRBV29-1

CDR3 protein: CASSPLASGTGKDEQFF
CDR3 DNA: TGTGCCAGCTCACCGCTCGCTTCCGGGACAGGGAAGGATGAGCAGTTCTTC
J gene: TRBJ2-1
D gene: TRBD1
clone size: few
V gene: TRBV18

CDR3 protein: CASSPGQETQYF
CDR3 DNA: TGCGCCAGCAGTCCGGGACAAGAGACCCAGTACTTC
J gene: TRBJ2-5
D gene: NA
clone size: many
V gene: TRBV5-1

CDR3 protein: CATSGWTGNSPLHF
CDR3 DNA: TGTGCCACCAGCGGCTGGACAGGGAATTCACCCCTCCACTTT
J gene: TRBJ1-6
D gene: TRBD1
clone size: many
V gene: TRBV15

CDR3 protein: CASSFDRGREAFF
CDR3 DNA: TGTGCCAGCAGTTTTGACAGGGGCCGAGAAGCTTTCTTT
J gene: TRBJ1-1
D gene: TRBD1
clone size: few
V gene: TRBV27

CDR3 protein: CSVEANRYYGYTF
CDR3 DNA: TGCAGCGTTGAAGCCAACAGATACTATGGCTACACCTTC
J gene: TRBJ1-2
D gene: NA
clone size: many
V gene: TRBV29-1

CDR3 protein: CASSQVGAAGNTIYF
CDR3 DNA: TGCGCCAGCAGCCAAGTGGGGGCGGCTGGAAACACCATATATTTT
J gene: TRBJ1-3
D gene: NA
clone size: few
V gene: TRBV4-1

CDR3 protein: CASSGGTRCPYQPQHF
CDR3 DNA: TGTGCCAGCAGTGGAGGGACGCGCTGTCCTTATCAGCCCCAGCATTTT
J gene: TRBJ1-5
D gene: NA
clone size: NA
V gene: TRBV12-3/TRBV12-4

CDR3 protein: CSARGRVPVNEAFF
CDR3 DNA: TGCAGTGCTAGAGGGCGGGTCCCGGTAAATGAAGCTTTCTTT
J gene: TRBJ1-1
D gene: NA
clone size: few
V gene: TRBV20-1